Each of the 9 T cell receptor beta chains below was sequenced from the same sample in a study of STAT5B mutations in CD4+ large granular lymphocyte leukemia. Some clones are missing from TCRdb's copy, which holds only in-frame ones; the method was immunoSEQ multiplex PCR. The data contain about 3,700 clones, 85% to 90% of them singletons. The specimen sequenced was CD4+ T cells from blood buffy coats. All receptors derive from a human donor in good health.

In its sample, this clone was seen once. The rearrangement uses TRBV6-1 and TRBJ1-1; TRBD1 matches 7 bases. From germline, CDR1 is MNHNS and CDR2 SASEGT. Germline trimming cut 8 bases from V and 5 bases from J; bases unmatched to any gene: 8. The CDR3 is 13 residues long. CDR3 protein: CASARGQRTEAFF. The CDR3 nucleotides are TGTGCCAGCGCCAGGGGACAGCGGACTGAAGCTTTCTTT.

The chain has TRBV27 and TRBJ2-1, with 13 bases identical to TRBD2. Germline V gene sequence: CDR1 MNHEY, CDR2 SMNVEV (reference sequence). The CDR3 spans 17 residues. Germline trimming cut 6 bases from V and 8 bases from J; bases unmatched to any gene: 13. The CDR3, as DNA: TGTGCCAGCAGCGCCCTGGGAGGGACTAGCGGGATTGATGAGCAGTTCTTC. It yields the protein CASSALGGTSGIDEQFF.

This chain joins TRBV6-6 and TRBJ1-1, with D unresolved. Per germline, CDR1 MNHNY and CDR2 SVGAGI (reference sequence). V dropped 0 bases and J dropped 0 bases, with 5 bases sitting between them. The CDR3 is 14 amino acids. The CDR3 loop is CASSYSEMNTEAFF. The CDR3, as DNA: TGTGCCAGCAGTTACTCCGAAATGAACACTGAAGCTTTCTTT.

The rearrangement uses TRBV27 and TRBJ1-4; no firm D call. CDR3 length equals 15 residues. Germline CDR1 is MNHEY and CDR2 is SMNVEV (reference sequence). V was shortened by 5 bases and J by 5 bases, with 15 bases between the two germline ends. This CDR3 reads CASSPLGNLNEKLFF. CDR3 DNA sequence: TGTGCCAGCAGTCCGCTGGGGAATCTGAATGAAAAACTGTTTTTT. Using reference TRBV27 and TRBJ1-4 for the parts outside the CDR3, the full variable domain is EAQVTQNPRYLITVTGKKLTVTCSQNMNHEYMSWYRQDPGLGLRQIYYSMNVEVTDKGDVPEGYKVSRKEKRNFPLILESPSPNQTSLYFCASSPLGNLNEKLFFGSGTQLSVL.

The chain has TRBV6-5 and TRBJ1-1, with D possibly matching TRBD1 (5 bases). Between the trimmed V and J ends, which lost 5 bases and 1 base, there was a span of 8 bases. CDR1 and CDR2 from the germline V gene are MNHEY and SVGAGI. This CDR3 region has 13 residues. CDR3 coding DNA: TGTGCCAGCAGTCGCGACAGGAACACTGAAGCTTTCTTT. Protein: CASSRDRNTEAFF.

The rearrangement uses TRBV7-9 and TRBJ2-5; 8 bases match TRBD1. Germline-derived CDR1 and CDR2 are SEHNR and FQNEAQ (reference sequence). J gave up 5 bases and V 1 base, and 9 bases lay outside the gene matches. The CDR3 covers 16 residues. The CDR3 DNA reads TGTGCCAGCAGCTTAGTGGTCCAGGGGGCGAGGGAGACCCAGTACTTC. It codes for CASSLVVQGARETQYF.

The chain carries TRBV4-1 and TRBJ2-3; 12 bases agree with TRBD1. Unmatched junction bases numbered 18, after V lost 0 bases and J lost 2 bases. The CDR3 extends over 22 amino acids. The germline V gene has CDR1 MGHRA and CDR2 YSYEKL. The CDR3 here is CASSQDMRDRGPLAGTTDTQYF. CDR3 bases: TGCGCCAGCAGCCAAGATATGAGGGACAGGGGGCCACTAGCGGGGACCACAGATACGCAGTATTTT.

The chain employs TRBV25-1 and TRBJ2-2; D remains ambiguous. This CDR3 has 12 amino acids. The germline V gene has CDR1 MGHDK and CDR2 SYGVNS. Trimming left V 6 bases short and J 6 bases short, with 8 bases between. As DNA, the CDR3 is TGTGCCAGCAGGAAGACGGCCGGGGAGCTGTTTTTT. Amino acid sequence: CASRKTAGELFF.

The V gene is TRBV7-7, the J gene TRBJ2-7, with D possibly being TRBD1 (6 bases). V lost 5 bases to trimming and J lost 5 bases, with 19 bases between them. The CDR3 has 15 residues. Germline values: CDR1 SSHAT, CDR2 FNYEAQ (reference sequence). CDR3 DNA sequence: TGTGCCAGCAGCCCTGAGTGGGGGCTTTTGGACGAGCAGTACTTC. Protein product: CASSPEWGLLDEQYF.